The TCR beta chain described here comes from a study of T cells in Graves' hyperthyroidism and ophthalmopathy. The study's findings and limits: Peripheral blood also featured most of the thyroid clonotypes expanded above 0.001.

The investigators amplified TCR beta CDR3 regions from RNA transcripts. TCR CDR3 underwent first-round RT-PCR with the HTBI primer set. MiXCR, applied by TCRdb to the multiplex PCR reads, yields one record per CDR3 protein. The sample records approximately 510,000 distinct CDR3 sequences, 40% to 50% being singletons. Patients were excluded because of uncontrolled infection, other autoimmune disease, pregnancy or lactation. Germline V lookup: CDR1 SGHDN, CDR2 FVKESK. Trimming removed 2 bases from V and 13 bases from J, with 18 bases in between. This CDR3 contains 14 residues. Notes on this clonotype: The antigen remains unidentified.

This receptor was obtained from an adult woman with Graves' disease, either hyperthyroidism or ophthalmopathy (not recorded which). The chain joins TRBV14 to TRBJ2-1; D is perhaps TRBD2 (6 bases). Material for sequencing was peripheral blood or thyroid tissue (not recorded which). The CDR3 protein is CASSQSPWDLGQFF. The DNA of the CDR3 is TGTGCCAGCAGCCAATCCCCGTGGGACTTAGGACAGTTCTTC.